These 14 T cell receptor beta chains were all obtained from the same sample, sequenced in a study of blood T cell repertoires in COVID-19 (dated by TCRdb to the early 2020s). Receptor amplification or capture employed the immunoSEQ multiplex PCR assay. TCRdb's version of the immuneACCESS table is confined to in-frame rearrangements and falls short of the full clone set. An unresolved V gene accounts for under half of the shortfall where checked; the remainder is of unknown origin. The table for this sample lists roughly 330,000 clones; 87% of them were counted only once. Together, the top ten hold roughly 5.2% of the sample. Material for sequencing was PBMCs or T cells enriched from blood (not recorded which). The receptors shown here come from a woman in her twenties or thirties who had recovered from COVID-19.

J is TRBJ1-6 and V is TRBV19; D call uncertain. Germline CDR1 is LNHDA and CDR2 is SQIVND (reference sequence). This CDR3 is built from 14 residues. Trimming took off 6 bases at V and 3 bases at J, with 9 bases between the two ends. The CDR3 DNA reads TGTGCCAGTAGCGACATGGACTATAATTCACCCCTCCACTTT. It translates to CASSDMDYNSPLHF.

The CDR3 coding sequence is TGTGCCAGCAACCCCGATGGACAGCCTTATGAAAAACTGTTTTTT. This gives the protein CASNPDGQPYEKLFF. V is TRBV9 and J is TRBJ1-4; tentative D call: TRBD1 (6 bases). V was trimmed by 6 bases and J by 6 bases, leaving 18 bases between them. From germline, CDR1 is SGDLS and CDR2 YYNGEE. CDR3 size: 15 residues.

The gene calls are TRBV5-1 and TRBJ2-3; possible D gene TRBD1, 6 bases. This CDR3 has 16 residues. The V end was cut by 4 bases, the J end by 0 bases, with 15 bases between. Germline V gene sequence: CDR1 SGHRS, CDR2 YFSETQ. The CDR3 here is CASSIAQGSSTDTQYF. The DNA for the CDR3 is TGCGCCAGCAGCATAGCTCAGGGGTCTAGCACAGATACGCAGTATTTT.

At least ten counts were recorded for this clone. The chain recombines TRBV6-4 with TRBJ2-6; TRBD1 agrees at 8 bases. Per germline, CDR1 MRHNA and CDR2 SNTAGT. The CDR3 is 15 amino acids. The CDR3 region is CVPRPTGEGANVLTF. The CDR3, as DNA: TGTGTCCCCAGACCGACAGGGGAGGGGGCCAACGTCCTGACTTTC.

The CDR3 nucleotides read TGTGCCAGCAGCTTGCAGGTGCGCGGGGGGTTTTCCTACGAGCAGTACTTC. Amino acids: CASSLQVRGGFSYEQYF. The V gene is TRBV7-2, the J gene TRBJ2-7, with 8 bases fitting TRBD2. Germline CDR1 reads SGHTA; CDR2 reads FQGNSA. V was pared by 3 bases and J by 1 base, with 11 bases of the junction left unmatched. The CDR3 contains 17 residues.

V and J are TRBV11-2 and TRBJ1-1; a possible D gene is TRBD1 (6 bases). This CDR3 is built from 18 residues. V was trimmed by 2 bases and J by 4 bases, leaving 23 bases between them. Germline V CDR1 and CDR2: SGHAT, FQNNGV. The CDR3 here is CASSLWRKGGGSGTEAFF. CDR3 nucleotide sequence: TGTGCCAGCAGCTTATGGCGTAAGGGGGGAGGGTCGGGCACTGAAGCTTTCTTT.

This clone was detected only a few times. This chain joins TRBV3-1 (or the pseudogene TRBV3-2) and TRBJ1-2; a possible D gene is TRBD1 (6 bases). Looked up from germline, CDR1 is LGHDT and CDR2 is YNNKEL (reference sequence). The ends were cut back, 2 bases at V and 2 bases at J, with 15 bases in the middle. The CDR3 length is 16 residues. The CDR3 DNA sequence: TGTGCCAGCAGCCAACGAACCCCGGGACACAACTATGGCTACACCTTC. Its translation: CASSQRTPGHNYGYTF.

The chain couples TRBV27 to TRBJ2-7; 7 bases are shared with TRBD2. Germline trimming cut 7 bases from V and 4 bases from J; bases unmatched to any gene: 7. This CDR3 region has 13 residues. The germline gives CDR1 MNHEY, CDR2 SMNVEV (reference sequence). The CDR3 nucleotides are TGTGCCAGCACACGGGGCGGGGGTTACGAGCAGTACTTC. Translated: CASTRGGGYEQYF.

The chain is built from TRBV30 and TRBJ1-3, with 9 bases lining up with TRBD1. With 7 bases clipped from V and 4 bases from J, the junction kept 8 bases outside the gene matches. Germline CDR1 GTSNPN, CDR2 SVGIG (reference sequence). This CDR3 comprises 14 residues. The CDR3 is CASPGQGRGNTIYF. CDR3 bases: TGTGCCTCCCCGGGACAGGGTCGCGGAAACACCATATATTTT.

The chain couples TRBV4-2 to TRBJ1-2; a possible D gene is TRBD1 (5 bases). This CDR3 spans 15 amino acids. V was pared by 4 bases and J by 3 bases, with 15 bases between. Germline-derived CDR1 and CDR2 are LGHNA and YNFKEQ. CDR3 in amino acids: CASSPKIKTDYGYTF. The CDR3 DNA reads TGTGCCAGCAGCCCAAAAATAAAGACAGACTATGGCTACACCTTC.

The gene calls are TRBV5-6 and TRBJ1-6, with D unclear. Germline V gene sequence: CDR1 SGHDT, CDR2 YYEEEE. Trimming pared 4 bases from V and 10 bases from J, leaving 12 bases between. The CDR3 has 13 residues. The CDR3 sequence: CASSPARVSPLHF. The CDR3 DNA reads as TGTGCCAGCAGCCCGGCCCGGGTCTCACCCCTCCACTTT. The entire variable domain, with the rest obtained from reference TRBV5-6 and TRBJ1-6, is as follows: DAGVTQSPTHLIKTRGQQVTLRCSPKSGHDTVSWYQQALGQGPQFIFQYYEEEERQRGNFPDRFSGHQFPNYSSELNVNALLLGDSALYLCASSPARVSPLHFGNGTRLTVT.

CDR3 protein: CASSIPWLLFF. DNA of the CDR3: TGTGCCAGTAGTATCCCCTGGCTACTGTTTTTT. The V gene is TRBV19, the J gene TRBJ1-4; no definite D call. The CDR3 covers 11 residues. V dropped 3 bases and J dropped 13 bases, with 9 bases sitting between them. Germline loops: CDR1 LNHDA, CDR2 SQIVND (reference sequence).

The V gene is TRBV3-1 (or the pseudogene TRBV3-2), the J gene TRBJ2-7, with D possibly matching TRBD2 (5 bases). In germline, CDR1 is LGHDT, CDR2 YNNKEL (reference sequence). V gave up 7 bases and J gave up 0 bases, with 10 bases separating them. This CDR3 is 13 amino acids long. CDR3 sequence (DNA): TGTGCCAGCAAGCCGGGGAGCTCCTACGAGCAGTACTTC. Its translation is CASKPGSSYEQYF.

The CDR3 loop reads CASSPGQDFYGYTF. CDR3 sequence (DNA): TGTGCCAGCTCACCTGGACAGGACTTCTATGGCTACACCTTC. J is TRBJ1-2 and V is TRBV18; 7 bases line up with TRBD1. This CDR3 has 14 amino acids. Trimming removed 3 bases from V and 4 bases from J; junction bases left unmatched: 5. CDR1 KGHSH and CDR2 LQKENI come from the germline V gene.